One sample yielded the 17 T cell receptor beta chains listed below, sequenced in a study of T cell responses to AZD1222 COVID-19 vaccine. Sequenced by immunoSEQ multiplex PCR; TCRdb stores in-frame clones only, minus some. The sample comprises about 110,000 clones, about nine tenths of which are singletons, and about 3.3% rests with the top ten. The sample here was peripheral blood, taken on day 0 of MenACWY control vaccination. These receptors originate from an adult in good health.

The V call is TRBV28, the J call TRBJ1-1, with unresolved D. Germline values: CDR1 MDHEN, CDR2 SYDVKM. Between the trimmed V and J ends, which lost 5 bases and 0 bases, there was a span of 13 bases. This CDR3 region has 15 residues. CDR3 sequence: CASSPSSPMNTEAFF. The CDR3 coding sequence is TGTGCCAGCAGTCCTTCTAGCCCTATGAACACTGAAGCTTTCTTT.

The V gene is TRBV2, the J gene TRBJ1-6, with 8 nucleotides matching TRBD1. The junction had 8 bases not matched to a gene; V was cut back by 6 bases and J by 7 bases. The CDR3 has 15 amino acids. Germline CDR1 SNHLY, CDR2 FYNNEI. CDR3 nucleotides: TGTGCCAGCAGCTGGGGGGACAGGCTAAATTCACCCCTCCACTTT. Translating it yields CASSWGDRLNSPLHF.

The chain has TRBV14 and TRBJ2-1; D possibly corresponds to TRBD2 (6 bases). Germline V gives CDR1 SGHDN, CDR2 FVKESK. This CDR3 contains 15 residues. Deletions cut 0 bases from V and 1 base from J, with 7 bases between. The CDR3 protein is CASSQDSGSYNEQFF. The CDR3 DNA reads TGTGCCAGCAGCCAAGACAGCGGGTCCTACAATGAGCAGTTCTTC.

The J gene is TRBJ2-7, the V gene TRBV3-1 (or the pseudogene TRBV3-2); TRBD1 is a possible D gene (6 bases). CDR3 size: 14 residues. Germline V lookup: CDR1 LGHDT, CDR2 YNNKEL (reference sequence). With 8 bases removed from V and 4 bases from J, the gap between germline ends came to 18 bases. CDR3 DNA: TGTGCCAGCCAGAGAACAGGGTCCCTATACGAGCAGTACTTC. Residues: CASQRTGSLYEQYF.

CDR3 amino acids: CASGGVNTEAFF. The DNA for the CDR3 is TGCGCCAGCGGCGGGGTAAACACTGAAGCTTTCTTT. The chain joins TRBV5-1 to TRBJ1-1; no definite D call. The CDR3 is 12 amino acids. V gave up 7 bases and J gave up 2 bases, with 9 bases separating them. Germline CDR1 reads SGHRS; CDR2 reads YFSETQ.

This chain joins TRBV9 and TRBJ1-3, with D maybe TRBD1 (6 bases). The CDR3 runs to 16 residues. The V end lost 4 bases, the J end lost 4 bases, and 18 bases lay between the germline ends. The V gene's germline CDR1 is SGDLS and CDR2 YYNGEE. This CDR3 reads CASSPPARGEGNTIYF. CDR3 DNA: TGTGCCAGCAGCCCGCCGGCTAGGGGGGAAGGAAACACCATATATTTT.

V and J are TRBV6-5 and TRBJ1-1; 10 positions match TRBD1. Germline assignment: CDR1 MNHEY and CDR2 SVGAGI. The junction had 10 bases not matched to a gene; V was cut back by 6 bases and J by 6 bases. CDR3 length: 15 residues. The CDR3 nucleotides read TGTGCCAGCAGCCCCGACAGGGGGCAAGGATCTGAAGCTTTCTTT. It is translated as CASSPDRGQGSEAFF.

The genes are TRBV7-8 and TRBJ1-2; D is undetermined. Germline V lookup: CDR1 SGHVS, CDR2 FQNEAQ. The CDR3 is made up of 14 amino acids. V was clipped by 5 bases and J by 8 bases, with 18 bases between them. CDR3 DNA sequence: TGTGCCAGCAGCCCGAGAGGTGGGGTCGGCGGCTACACCTTC. This gives the protein CASSPRGGVGGYTF.

This clone is a singleton in its sample. The rearrangement links TRBV4-1 to TRBJ1-2; D gene ambiguous. The V gene lost 4 bases and the J gene lost 8 bases, with 17 bases spanning the gap. The CDR3 contains 14 residues. Per germline, CDR1 MGHRA and CDR2 YSYEKL. The chain's CDR3 is CASSPLAPSRGYTF. CDR3 coding DNA: TGCGCCAGCAGCCCTCTGGCCCCCTCCCGCGGCTACACCTTC.

The chain combines TRBV7-2 with TRBJ2-3, with 7 bases matching TRBD1. Germline V gene lookup returns CDR1 SGHTA and CDR2 FQGNSA. Trimming cost V 3 bases and J 0 bases; bases outside gene matches: 0. This CDR3 comprises 14 residues. CDR3 amino acids: CASSLGQSTDTQYF. CDR3 bases: TGTGCCAGCAGCTTGGGACAGAGCACAGATACGCAGTATTTT.

This clone was detected only a few times. The rearrangement joins TRBV5-1 to TRBJ2-3; tentative D call: TRBD2 (7 bases). The V gene's germline CDR1 is SGHRS and CDR2 YFSETQ. Trimming stripped 4 bases from V and 2 bases from J, with 17 bases between. This CDR3 spans 16 amino acids. For the CDR3, the DNA is TGCGCCAGCAGCCCCTCGGCGGGGGCCTCCACAGATACGCAGTATTTT. Translated, it gives CASSPSAGASTDTQYF. Variable domain in full (rest from reference TRBV5-1 and TRBJ2-3): KAGVTQTPRYLIKTRGQQVTLSCSPISGHRSVSWYQQTPGQGLQFLFEYFSETQRNKGNFPGRFSGRQFSNSRSEMNVSTLELGDSALYLCASSPSAGASTDTQYFGPGTRLTVL.

The chain has TRBV5-6 and TRBJ1-2; a weak D match, TRBD1 (5 bases). CDR1 is SGHDT, CDR2 YYEEEE, per germline. CDR3 length equals 14 residues. Trimming took off 4 bases at V and 2 bases at J, with 12 bases between the two ends. The CDR3 coding sequence is TGTGCCAGCAGCGCGCAGGCAGGGAACTATGGCTACACCTTC. Amino acids: CASSAQAGNYGYTF.

CDR3 bases: TGCAGTGCAGGGACCGAGTTTGAGCAGTACTTC. It yields the protein CSAGTEFEQYF. V and J are TRBV20-1 and TRBJ2-7, with D perhaps matching TRBD1 or TRBD2 (5 bases each). Germline-derived CDR1 and CDR2 are DFQATT and SNEGSKA (reference sequence). There are 11 residues in the CDR3. Trimming shortened V by 6 bases and J by 7 bases, and 13 bases separated the two germline ends.

V usage is TRBV5-1 and J usage is TRBJ1-5, with D unresolved. This CDR3 comprises 15 residues. V was cut by 0 bases and J by 1 base, with 8 bases left in between. Germline CDR1 is SGHRS and CDR2 is YFSETQ. Here the CDR3 reads CASSLDPLSNQPQHF. Written as DNA, the CDR3 is TGCGCCAGCAGCTTGGACCCCTTAAGCAATCAGCCCCAGCATTTT.

DNA for the CDR3: TGTGCCAACAGCCTTGGATTGAACACTGAAGCTTTCTTT. Its translation: CANSLGLNTEAFF. This chain joins TRBV6-5 and TRBJ1-1; D not certain. The CDR3 is 13 amino acids. The ends were cut back, 10 bases at V and 0 bases at J, with 12 bases in the middle. Germline V gene sequence: CDR1 MNHEY, CDR2 SVGAGI.

The chain combines TRBV7-2 with TRBJ1-1, with TRBD1 identical over 7 bases. CDR1 and CDR2 from the germline V gene are SGHTA and FQGNSA. With 5 bases clipped from V and 0 bases from J, the junction kept 3 bases outside the gene matches. The CDR3 is 14 amino acids. The CDR3 DNA reads TGTGCCAGCAGCCACGGGACAGTGAACACTGAAGCTTTCTTT. Its protein is CASSHGTVNTEAFF.

The J gene is TRBJ1-4, the V gene TRBV7-6; TRBD1 aligns across 7 bases. The CDR3 totals 14 residues. Trimming cost V 2 bases and J 10 bases; bases outside gene matches: 7. Germline lookup yields CDR1 SGHVS and CDR2 FNYEAQ. The CDR3 coding sequence is TGTGCCAGCAGCTTAAGCCAGGGGGGAAGAAAACTGTTTTTT. Translation: CASSLSQGGRKLFF.